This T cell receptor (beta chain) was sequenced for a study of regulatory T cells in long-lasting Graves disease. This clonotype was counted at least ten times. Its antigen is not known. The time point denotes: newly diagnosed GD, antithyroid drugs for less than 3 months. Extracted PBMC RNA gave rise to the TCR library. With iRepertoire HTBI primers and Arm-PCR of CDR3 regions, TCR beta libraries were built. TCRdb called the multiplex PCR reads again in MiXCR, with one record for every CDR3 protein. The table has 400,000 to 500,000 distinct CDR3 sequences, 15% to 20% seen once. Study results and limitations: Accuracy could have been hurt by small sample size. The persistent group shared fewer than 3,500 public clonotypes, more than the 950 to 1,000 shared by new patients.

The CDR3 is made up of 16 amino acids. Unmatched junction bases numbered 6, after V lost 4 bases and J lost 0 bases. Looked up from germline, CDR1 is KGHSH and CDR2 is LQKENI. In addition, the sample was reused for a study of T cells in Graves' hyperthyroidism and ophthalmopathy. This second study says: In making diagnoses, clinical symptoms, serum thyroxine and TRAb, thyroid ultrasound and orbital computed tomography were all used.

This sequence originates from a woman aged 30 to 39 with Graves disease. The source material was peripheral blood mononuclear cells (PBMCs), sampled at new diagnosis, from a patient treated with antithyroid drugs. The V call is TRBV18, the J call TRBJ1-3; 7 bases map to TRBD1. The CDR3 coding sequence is TGTGCCAGCTCACGTCCGGGACAGAGCTCTGGAAACACCATATATTTT. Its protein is CASSRPGQSSGNTIYF.